This T cell receptor (beta chain) is from a study of T cells in Graves' hyperthyroidism and ophthalmopathy. Whole-study findings and limits: A 13 V-J model separated ophthalmopathy from stable hyperthyroidism. It was a median around 6 months before onset that the model predicted ophthalmopathy. Blood also contained most expanded thyroid clonotypes above 0.001.

The V gene lost 6 bases and the J gene lost 4 bases, with 19 bases spanning the gap. CDR1 is LGHNT and CDR2 is FRNRAP in the germline V gene. The CDR3 runs to 16 residues. This clonotype was detected ten times or more. Antigen specificity is unknown. Amplification of TCR beta CDR3 regions used RNA as the template. RT-PCR in the first round (using the HTBI primer set) targeted the TCR CDR3. From the multiplex PCR reads, TCRdb called clonotypes with MiXCR, one entry per CDR3 protein. The data hold around 600,000 distinct CDR3 sequences, with about 14% observed a single time. The receptor comes from a woman aged 45 to 65 with Graves' ophthalmopathy. Material for sequencing was blood. The chain employs TRBV12-5 and TRBJ1-5; D might be TRBD1 (5 bases). The CDR3 sequence: CASGHHPGPSNQPQHF. The DNA of the CDR3 is TGTGCTAGTGGCCACCACCCAGGGCCCTCAAATCAGCCCCAGCATTTT.